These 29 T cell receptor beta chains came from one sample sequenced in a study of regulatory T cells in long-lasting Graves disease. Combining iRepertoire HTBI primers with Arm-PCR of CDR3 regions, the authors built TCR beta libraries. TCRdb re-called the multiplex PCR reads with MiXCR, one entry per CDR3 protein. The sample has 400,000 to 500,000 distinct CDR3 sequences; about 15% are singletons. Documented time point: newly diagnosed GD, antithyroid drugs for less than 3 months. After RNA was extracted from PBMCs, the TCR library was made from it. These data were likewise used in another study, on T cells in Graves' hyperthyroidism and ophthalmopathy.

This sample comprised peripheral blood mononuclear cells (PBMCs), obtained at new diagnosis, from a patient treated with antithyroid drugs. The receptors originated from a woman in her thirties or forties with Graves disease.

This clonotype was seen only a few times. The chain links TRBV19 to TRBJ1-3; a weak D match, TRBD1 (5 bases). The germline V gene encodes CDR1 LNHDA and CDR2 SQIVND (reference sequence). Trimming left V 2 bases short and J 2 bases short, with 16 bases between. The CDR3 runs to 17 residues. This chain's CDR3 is CASSITFRAETGNTIYF. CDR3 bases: TGTGCCAGTAGTATAACTTTCAGGGCAGAAACTGGAAACACCATATATTTT.

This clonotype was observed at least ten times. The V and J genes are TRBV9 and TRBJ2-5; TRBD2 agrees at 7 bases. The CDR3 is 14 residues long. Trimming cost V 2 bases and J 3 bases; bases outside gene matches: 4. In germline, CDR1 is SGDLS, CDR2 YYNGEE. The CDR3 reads CASSVQSGEETQYF. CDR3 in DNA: TGTGCCAGCAGCGTCCAGAGCGGGGAAGAGACCCAGTACTTC.

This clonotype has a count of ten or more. CDR3: CAISETGQTNTEAFF. The CDR3 DNA is TGTGCCATCAGTGAGACAGGGCAGACGAACACTGAAGCTTTCTTT. This chain links TRBV10-3 with TRBJ1-1; tentatively, D is TRBD1 (6 bases). Germline CDR1 is ENHRY and CDR2 is SYGVKD. V was pared by 2 bases and J by 1 base, with 11 bases between. The CDR3 has 15 residues.

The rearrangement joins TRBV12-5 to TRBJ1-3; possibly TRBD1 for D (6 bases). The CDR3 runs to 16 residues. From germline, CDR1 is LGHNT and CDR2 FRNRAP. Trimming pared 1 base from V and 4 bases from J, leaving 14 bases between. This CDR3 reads CASGLDPGQVGNTIYF. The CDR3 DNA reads TGTGCTAGTGGTTTGGACCCGGGACAAGTGGGAAACACCATATATTTT.

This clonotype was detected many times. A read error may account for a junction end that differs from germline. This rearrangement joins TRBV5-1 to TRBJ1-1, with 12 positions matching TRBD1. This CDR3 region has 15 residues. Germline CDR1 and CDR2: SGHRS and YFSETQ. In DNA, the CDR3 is TGTGCCAGCAGTTCGGGACAGGGGGCCGGCACTGAAGCTTTCTTT. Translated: CASSSGQGAGTEAFF.

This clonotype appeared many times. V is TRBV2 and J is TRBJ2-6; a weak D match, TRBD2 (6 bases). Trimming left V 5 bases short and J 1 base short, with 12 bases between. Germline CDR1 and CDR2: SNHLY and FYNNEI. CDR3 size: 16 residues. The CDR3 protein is CASSWGGGSGANVLTF. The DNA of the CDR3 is TGTGCCAGCAGTTGGGGAGGAGGGTCTGGGGCCAACGTCCTGACTTTC.

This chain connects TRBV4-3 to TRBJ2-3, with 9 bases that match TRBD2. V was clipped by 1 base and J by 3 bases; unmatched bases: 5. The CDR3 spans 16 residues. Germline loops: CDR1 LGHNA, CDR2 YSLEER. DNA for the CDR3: TGCGCCAGCAGCCAAGCCGTTAGCGGGGGTACAGATACGCAGTATTTT. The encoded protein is CASSQAVSGGTDTQYF.

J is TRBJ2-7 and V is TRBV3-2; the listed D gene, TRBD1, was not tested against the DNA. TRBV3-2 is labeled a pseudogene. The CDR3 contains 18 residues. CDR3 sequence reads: CASSHLTPGTGGSYEQYF. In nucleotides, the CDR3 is TGTGCCAGCAGCCACCTCACCCCCGGGACAGGAGGCTCCTACGAGCAGTACTTC.

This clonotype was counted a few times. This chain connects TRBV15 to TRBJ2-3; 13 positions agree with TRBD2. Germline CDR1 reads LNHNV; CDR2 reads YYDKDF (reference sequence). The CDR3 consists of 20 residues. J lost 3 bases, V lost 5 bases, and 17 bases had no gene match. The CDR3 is CATSGKLAGGPYYSTDTQYF. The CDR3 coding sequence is TGTGCCACCAGCGGAAAACTAGCGGGAGGGCCTTATTATTCGACAGATACGCAGTATTTT.

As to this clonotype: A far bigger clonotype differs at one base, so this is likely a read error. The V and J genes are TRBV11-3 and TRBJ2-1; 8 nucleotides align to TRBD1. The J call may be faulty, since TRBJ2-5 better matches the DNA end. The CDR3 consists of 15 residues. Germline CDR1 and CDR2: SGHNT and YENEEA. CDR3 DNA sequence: TGTGCCAGCAGCTTAAAGGGACAGGCAGCGGAGACCCAGTACTTC. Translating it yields CASSLKGQAAETQYF.

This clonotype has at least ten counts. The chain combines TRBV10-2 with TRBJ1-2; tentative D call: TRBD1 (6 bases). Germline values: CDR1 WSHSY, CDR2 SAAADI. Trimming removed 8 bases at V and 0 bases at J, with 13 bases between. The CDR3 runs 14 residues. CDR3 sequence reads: CASGKQGTNYGYTF. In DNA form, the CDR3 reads TGCGCCAGCGGGAAACAGGGTACTAACTATGGCTACACCTTC.

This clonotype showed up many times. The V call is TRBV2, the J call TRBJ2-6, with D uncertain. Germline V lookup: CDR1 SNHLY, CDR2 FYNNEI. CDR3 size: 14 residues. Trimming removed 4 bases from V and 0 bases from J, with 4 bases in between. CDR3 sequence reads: CASSAASGANVLTF. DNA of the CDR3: TGTGCCAGCAGTGCTGCCTCTGGGGCCAACGTCCTGACTTTC.

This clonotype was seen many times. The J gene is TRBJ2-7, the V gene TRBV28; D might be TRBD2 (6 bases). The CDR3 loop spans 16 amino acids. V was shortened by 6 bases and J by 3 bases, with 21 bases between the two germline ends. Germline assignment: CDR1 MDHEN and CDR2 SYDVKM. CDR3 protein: CASRGAGSGLLYEQYF. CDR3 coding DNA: TGTGCCAGCAGAGGGGCCGGCAGCGGGCTACTCTACGAGCAGTACTTC. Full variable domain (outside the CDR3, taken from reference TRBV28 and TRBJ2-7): DVKVTQSSRYLVKRTGEKVFLECVQDMDHENMFWYRQDPGLGLRLIYFSYDVKMKEKGDIPEGYSVSREKKERFSLILESASTNQTSMYLCASRGAGSGLLYEQYFGPGTRLTVT.

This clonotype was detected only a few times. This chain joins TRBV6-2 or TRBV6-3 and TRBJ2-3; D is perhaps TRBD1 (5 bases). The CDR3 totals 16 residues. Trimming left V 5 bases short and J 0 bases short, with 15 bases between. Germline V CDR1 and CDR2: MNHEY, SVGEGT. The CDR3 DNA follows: TGTGCCAGCAGTAAACAGGTCTTGGGCAGCACAGATACGCAGTATTTT. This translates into CASSKQVLGSTDTQYF.

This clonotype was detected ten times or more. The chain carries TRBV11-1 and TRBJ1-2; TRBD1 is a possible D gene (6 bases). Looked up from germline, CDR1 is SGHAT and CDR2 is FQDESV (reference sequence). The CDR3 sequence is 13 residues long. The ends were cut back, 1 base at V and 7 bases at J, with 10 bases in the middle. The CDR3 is CASSLGGTSGYTF. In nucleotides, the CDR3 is TGTGCCAGCAGCTTAGGCGGGACATCTGGCTACACCTTC.

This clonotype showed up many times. The CDR3 region has the DNA TGTGCCAGCGCTCGCGCCTTGTCGAACAATGAGCAGTTCTTC. Its translation is CASARALSNNEQFF. The rearrangement joins TRBV12-3 or TRBV12-4 to TRBJ2-1; D gene uncertain. The CDR3 spans 14 residues. The ends were cut back, 8 bases at V and 5 bases at J, with 16 bases in the middle.

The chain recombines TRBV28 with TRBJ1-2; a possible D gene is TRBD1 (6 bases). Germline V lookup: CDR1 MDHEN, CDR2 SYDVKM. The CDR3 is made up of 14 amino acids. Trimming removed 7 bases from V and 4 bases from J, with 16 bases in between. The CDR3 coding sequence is TGTGCCAGCAACAACAGACAGGATATCTATGGCTACACCTTC. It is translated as CASNNRQDIYGYTF.

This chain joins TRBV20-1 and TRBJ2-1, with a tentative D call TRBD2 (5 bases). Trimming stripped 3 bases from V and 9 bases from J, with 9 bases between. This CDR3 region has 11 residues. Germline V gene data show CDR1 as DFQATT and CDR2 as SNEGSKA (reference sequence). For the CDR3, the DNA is TGCAGTGCTAGGAGCCGGGGTGAGCAGTTCTTC. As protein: CSARSRGEQFF.

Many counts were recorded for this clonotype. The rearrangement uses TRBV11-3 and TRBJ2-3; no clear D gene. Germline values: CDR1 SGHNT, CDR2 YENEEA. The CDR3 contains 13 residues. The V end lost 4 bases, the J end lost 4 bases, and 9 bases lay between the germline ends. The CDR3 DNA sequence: TGTGCCAGCAGCTCTATGGGTGCAGATACGCAGTATTTT. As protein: CASSSMGADTQYF.

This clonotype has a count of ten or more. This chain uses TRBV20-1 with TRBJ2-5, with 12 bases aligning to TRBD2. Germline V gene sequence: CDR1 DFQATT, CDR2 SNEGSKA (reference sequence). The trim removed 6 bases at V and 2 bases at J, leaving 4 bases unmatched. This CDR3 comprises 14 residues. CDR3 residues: CSACLAGGQETQYF. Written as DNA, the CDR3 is TGCAGTGCATGCCTAGCGGGAGGGCAAGAGACCCAGTACTTC.

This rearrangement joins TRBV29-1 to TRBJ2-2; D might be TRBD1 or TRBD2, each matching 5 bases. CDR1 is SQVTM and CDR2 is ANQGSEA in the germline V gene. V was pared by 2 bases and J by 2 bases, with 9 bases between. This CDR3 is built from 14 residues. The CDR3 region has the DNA TGCAGCGTTGAATGGGGGACCAACACCGGGGAGCTGTTTTTT. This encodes CSVEWGTNTGELFF.

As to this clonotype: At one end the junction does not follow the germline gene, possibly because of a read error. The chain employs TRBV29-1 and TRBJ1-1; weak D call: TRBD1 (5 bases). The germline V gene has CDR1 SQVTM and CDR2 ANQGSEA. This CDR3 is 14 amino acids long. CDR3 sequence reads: CSVGEDTVNTETFF. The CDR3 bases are TGCAGCGTTGGGGAGGACACAGTGAACACTGAAACTTTCTTT.

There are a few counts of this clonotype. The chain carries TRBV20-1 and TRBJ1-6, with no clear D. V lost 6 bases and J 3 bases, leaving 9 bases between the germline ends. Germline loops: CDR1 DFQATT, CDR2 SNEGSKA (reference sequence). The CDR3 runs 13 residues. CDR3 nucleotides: TGCAGTGCCCTACCGGTCTATAATTCACCCCTCCACTTT. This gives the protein CSALPVYNSPLHF.

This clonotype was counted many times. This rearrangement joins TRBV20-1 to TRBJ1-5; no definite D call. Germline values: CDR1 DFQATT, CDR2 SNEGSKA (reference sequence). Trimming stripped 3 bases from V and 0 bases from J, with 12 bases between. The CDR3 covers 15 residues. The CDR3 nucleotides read TGCAGTGCTAGTAGAGGGATTAATAGCAATCAGCCCCAGCATTTT. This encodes CSASRGINSNQPQHF.

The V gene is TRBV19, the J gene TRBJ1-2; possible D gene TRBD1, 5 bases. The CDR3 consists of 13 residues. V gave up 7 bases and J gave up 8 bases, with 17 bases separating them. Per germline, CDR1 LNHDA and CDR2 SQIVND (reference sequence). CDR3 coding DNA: TGTGCCAGTAAGGGGCCCCTTAGATTGGGCTACACCTTC. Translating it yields CASKGPLRLGYTF. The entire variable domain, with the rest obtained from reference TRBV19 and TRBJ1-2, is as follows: DGGITQSPKYLFRKEGQNVTLSCEQNLNHDAMYWYRQDPGQGLRLIYYSQIVNDFQKGDIAEGYSVSREKKESFPLTVTSAQKNPTAFYLCASKGPLRLGYTFGSGTRLTVV.

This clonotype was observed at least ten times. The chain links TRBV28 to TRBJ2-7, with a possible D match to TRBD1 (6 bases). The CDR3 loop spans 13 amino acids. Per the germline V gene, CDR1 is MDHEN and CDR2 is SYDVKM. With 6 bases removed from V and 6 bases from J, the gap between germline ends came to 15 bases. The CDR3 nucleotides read TGTGCCAGCAGGCTCGTACAGGGATCCGAGCAGTACTTC. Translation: CASRLVQGSEQYF.

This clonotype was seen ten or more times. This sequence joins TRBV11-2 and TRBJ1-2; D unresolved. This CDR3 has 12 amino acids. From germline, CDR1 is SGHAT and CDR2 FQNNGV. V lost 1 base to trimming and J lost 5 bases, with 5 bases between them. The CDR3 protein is CASSLGEYGYTF. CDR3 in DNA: TGTGCCAGCAGCTTAGGCGAGTATGGCTACACCTTC.

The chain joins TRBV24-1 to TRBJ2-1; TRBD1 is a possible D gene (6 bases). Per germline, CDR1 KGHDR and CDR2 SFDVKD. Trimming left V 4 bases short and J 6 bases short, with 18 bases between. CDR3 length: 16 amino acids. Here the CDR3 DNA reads TGTGCCACCAGTGACGTTACAGGGACCGACGGCAATGAGCAGTTCTTC. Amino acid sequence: CATSDVTGTDGNEQFF.

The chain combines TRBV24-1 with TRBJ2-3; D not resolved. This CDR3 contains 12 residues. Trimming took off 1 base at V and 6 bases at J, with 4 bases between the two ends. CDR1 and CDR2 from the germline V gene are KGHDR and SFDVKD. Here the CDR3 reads CATSDFSDTQYF. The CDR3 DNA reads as TGTGCCACCAGTGATTTTTCTGATACGCAGTATTTT.